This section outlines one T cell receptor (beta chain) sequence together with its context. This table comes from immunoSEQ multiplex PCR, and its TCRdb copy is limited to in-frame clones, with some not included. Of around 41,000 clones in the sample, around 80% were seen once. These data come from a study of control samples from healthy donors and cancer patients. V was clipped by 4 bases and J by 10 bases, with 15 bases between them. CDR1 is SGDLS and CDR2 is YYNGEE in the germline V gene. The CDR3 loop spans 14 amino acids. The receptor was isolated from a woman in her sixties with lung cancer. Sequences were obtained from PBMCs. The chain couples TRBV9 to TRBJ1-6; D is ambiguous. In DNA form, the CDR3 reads TGTGCCAGCAGCACAAGACAATTAGGGTCACCCCTCCACTTT. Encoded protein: CASSTRQLGSPLHF. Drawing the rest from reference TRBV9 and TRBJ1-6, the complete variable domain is DSGVTQTPKHLITATGQRVTLRCSPRSGDLSVYWYQQSLDQGLQFLIQYYNGEERAKGNILERFSAQQFPDLHSELNLSSLELGDSALYFCASSTRQLGSPLHFGNGTRLTVT.